Listed here is a single TCR beta chain. Its antigen is not known. This CDR3 is built from 14 residues. The J segment lost 7 bases and the V segment lost 1 base, leaving 3 bases of the junction unmatched. The germline gives CDR1 SGHKS, CDR2 YYEKEE (reference sequence). Using immunoSEQ multiplex PCR, the repertoire was profiled, and TCRdb retains in-frame clones only, with some absent. This sample yields 50,000 to 55,000 clones, of which 90% are seen a single time; less than 3.5% belongs to the top ten. This specimen belongs to a study of chemoradiotherapy in HPV16-positive cancers. Findings of the study overall: Better recurrence-free survival went with HPV-responsive T-cell expansion in HPV16-positive patients.

The TCR comes from a human donor with HPV-associated anogenital cancer. J is TRBJ2-1 and V is TRBV5-5; TRBD1 agrees at 9 bases. Source: blood, taken from a patient who underwent chemoradiotherapy. The CDR3 region is CASSLWTGANEQFF. The CDR3 nucleotides are TGTGCCAGCAGCTTGTGGACAGGGGCAAATGAGCAGTTCTTC. Drawing the rest from reference TRBV5-5 and TRBJ2-1, the complete variable domain is DAGVTQSPTHLIKTRGQQVTLRCSPISGHKSVSWYQQVLGQGPQFIFQYYEKEERGRGNFPDRFSARQFPNYSSELNVNALLLGDSALYLCASSLWTGANEQFFGPGTRLTVL.